The clone carrying this T cell receptor (beta chain) has a handful of counts. Antigen specificity is unknown. The data originate from a study of T cells after yellow fever vaccination. Findings of the study overall: It was a small share of clonotypes that appeared in both CD4 and CD8 compartments.

TCRdb called the 5' RACE reads again in MiXCR, with one record for every CDR3 protein. The sample lists approximately 580,000 distinct CDR3 sequences, about a sixth seen once, with 17% in the top ten. Trimming cost V 2 bases and J 2 bases, with 13 bases left between them. The CDR3 is 15 amino acids. From germline, CDR1 is SGHRS and CDR2 YFSETQ. This sample comprised PBMCs, obtained around 5 days after the first yellow fever vaccination. This sequence was found in a man aged 18 to 29 who received the YFV17D yellow fever vaccine. This chain uses TRBV5-1 with TRBJ2-5; no definite D call. CDR3 DNA: TGCGCCAGCAGCTTCAATGGCCCGTATCAAGAGACCCAGTACTTC. Protein sequence: CASSFNGPYQETQYF.